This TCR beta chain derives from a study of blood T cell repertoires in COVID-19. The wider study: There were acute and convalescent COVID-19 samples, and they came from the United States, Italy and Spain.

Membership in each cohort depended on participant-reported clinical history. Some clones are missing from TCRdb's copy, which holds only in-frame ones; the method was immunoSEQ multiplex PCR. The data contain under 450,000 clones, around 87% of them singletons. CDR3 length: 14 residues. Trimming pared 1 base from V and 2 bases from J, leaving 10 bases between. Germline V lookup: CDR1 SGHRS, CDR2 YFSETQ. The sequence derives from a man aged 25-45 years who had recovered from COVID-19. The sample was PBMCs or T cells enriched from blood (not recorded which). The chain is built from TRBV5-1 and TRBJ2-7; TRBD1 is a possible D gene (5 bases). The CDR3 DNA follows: TGCGCCAGCAGCTTGAGTCCGGACACCTACGAGCAGTACTTC. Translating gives CASSLSPDTYEQYF.